The rows below give T cell receptor beta chains drawn from one sample of a study of identical twins. TCRdb reprocessed the 5' RACE reads via MiXCR and lists one record per CDR3 protein. The table records some 760,000 distinct CDR3 sequences, around a sixth of them present only once. Separately, the same data were catalogued under a study of T cells expressing NK-cell markers.

The sample taken for sequencing was PBMCs. The source of these receptors is a woman between 18 and 30 years old in good health. CDR3s include the opening cysteine and the closing phenylalanine or tryptophan. A D gene is named only where the DNA matches it firmly. Some rows mark clone size as missing; the rest say once, few, many or name a class of expanded clone.

clone_size	d_call	v_call	j_call	cdr3_aa	cdr3_nt
-	TRBD1	TRBV2	TRBJ2-1	CASREGQGFSKQFF	TGTGCCAGCAGGGAGGGACAGGGGTTTAGTAAGCAGTTCTTC
-	-	TRBV12-3/TRBV12-4	TRBJ2-6	CASSRQSPGANVLTF	TGTGCCAGCAGTCGCCAAAGCCCCGGGGCCAACGTCCTGACTTTC
-	-	TRBV5-1	TRBJ2-3	CASSSSRVPDTQYF	TGCGCCAGCAGCTCCTCGCGGGTTCCAGATACGCAGTATTTT
few	TRBD1	TRBV12-3/TRBV12-4	TRBJ1-2	CASIYRGGYTF	TGTGCCAGCATCTACAGGGGTGGCTACACCTTC
few	-	TRBV7-2	TRBJ2-1	CASSLGPGSPYNEQFF	TGTGCCAGCAGCTTAGGGCCGGGGAGTCCCTACAATGAGCAGTTCTTC
-	-	TRBV6-1	TRBJ2-2	CASSPGHGTTNTGELFF	TGTGCCAGCAGCCCGGGGCACGGGACAACGAACACCGGGGAGCTGTTTTTT
-	-	TRBV18	TRBJ1-5	CASSPTGSPDQPQHF	TGTGCCAGCTCACCAACGGGTTCCCCTGATCAGCCCCAGCATTTT
few	TRBD1	TRBV20-1	TRBJ2-2	CSVKGTGSRVAGELFF	TGCAGTGTTAAAGGGACAGGGAGTCGCGTAGCCGGGGAGCTGTTTTTT
few	-	TRBV7-9	TRBJ1-4	CASSSWSTNEKLFF	TGTGCCAGCAGCTCCTGGTCGACTAATGAAAAACTGTTTTTT
-	-	TRBV5-1	TRBJ2-7	CASSGRGPSFEQYF	TGCGCCAGCAGCGGGCGGGGGCCAAGTTTCGAGCAGTACTTC
few	-	TRBV15	TRBJ1-3	CATSRDQTATGNTIYF	TGTGCCACCAGCAGAGACCAGACAGCCACTGGAAACACCATATATTTT
few	TRBD2	TRBV12-3/TRBV12-4	TRBJ2-5	CASGAGGRNGETQYF	TGTGCCAGCGGGGCGGGAGGCAGGAACGGAGAGACCCAGTACTTC
-	-	TRBV12-3/TRBV12-4	TRBJ2-1	CASSLTGEVDEQFF	TGTGCCAGCAGTTTAACGGGAGAGGTCGATGAGCAGTTCTTC
-	-	TRBV7-2	TRBJ2-1	CASSLGLAGHRNEQFF	TGTGCCAGCAGCTTAGGGTTGGCGGGGCACCGGAATGAGCAGTTCTTC
-	-	TRBV6-2/TRBV6-3	TRBJ2-7	CASTVSGLEQYF	TGTGCCAGCACCGTGAGCGGCCTCGAGCAGTACTTC
few	TRBD2	TRBV18	TRBJ2-5	CASSPPRTRRETQYF	TGTGCCAGCTCACCACCGAGGACTAGGAGAGAGACCCAGTACTTC
-	-	TRBV30	TRBJ2-2	CAWSLQVTGELFF	TGTGCCTGGAGTCTACAGGTCACCGGGGAGCTGTTTTTT
-	-	TRBV12-3/TRBV12-4	TRBJ1-2	CASTLPGTWSGYTF	TGTGCCAGCACCTTACCCGGGACTTGGAGTGGCTACACCTTC
-	TRBD2	TRBV20-1	TRBJ2-3	CSGSGRVPDTQYF	TGCAGTGGGAGCGGGAGGGTCCCAGATACGCAGTATTTT
-	-	TRBV29-1	TRBJ2-5	CSVEDAREEEETQYF	TGCAGCGTTGAAGATGCGAGGGAGGAGGAAGAGACCCAGTACTTC
-	TRBD1	TRBV12-3/TRBV12-4	TRBJ1-2	CASSSRRQGGIYGYTF	TGTGCCAGCAGTTCTCGAAGACAGGGGGGTATCTATGGCTACACCTTC
few	TRBD2	TRBV10-3	TRBJ2-1	CAISEASGNYNEQFF	TGTGCCATCAGTGAAGCTAGCGGAAATTACAATGAGCAGTTCTTC
-	-	TRBV12-3/TRBV12-4	TRBJ1-2	CASSSRVGTVLGYTF	TGTGCCAGCAGTTCGAGGGTAGGCACAGTCCTTGGCTACACCTTC
-	-	TRBV27	TRBJ1-3	CASSLSSGHTIYF	TGTGCCAGCAGTTTATCGTCGGGGCACACCATATATTTT
-	-	TRBV24-1	TRBJ2-1	CATSDSGPYSDEQFF	TGTGCCACCAGTGATTCGGGACCCTATTCGGATGAGCAGTTCTTC
few	TRBD1	TRBV12-3/TRBV12-4	TRBJ2-7	CASRMGQSSYEQYF	TGTGCCAGCAGGATGGGACAGAGCTCCTACGAGCAGTACTTC
few	TRBD1	TRBV5-4	TRBJ1-1	CASSPTYRGPSTEAFF	TGTGCCAGCAGCCCTACATACAGGGGACCCTCCACTGAAGCTTTCTTT
few	-	TRBV27	TRBJ2-2	CASSSSGRGGGELFF	TGTGCCAGCAGTTCGTCCGGGAGAGGTGGCGGGGAGCTGTTTTTT
-	-	TRBV5-4	TRBJ2-3	CASSLSRGAADTQYF	TGTGCCAGCAGCTTGTCCCGGGGGGCCGCAGATACGCAGTATTTT
-	-	TRBV4-2	TRBJ1-2	CASSQAGGSARFYGYTF	TGTGCCAGCAGCCAAGCCGGGGGCTCCGCAAGATTCTATGGCTACACCTTC
few	-	TRBV7-9	TRBJ2-1	CASSLTPGWDEQFF	TGTGCCAGCAGCTTAACGCCTGGCTGGGATGAGCAGTTCTTC
few	TRBD2	TRBV30	TRBJ2-3	CAWSRPRSGSSTDTQYF	TGTGCCTGGAGTAGGCCCCGGAGCGGGAGCAGCACAGATACGCAGTATTTT
few	-	TRBV20-1	TRBJ1-2	CSAVGNYGYGYTF	TGCAGTGCCGTGGGGAATTACGGCTATGGCTACACCTTC
-	-	TRBV5-1	TRBJ2-2	CAGSVGNKNTGELFF	TGCGCCGGCAGCGTGGGTAATAAGAACACCGGGGAGCTGTTTTTT
few	-	TRBV5-5	TRBJ1-2	CASNRGIRGYTF	TGTGCCAGCAACCGGGGGATCAGGGGCTACACCTTC
few	-	TRBV5-5	TRBJ1-2	CASRDITNYGYTF	TGTGCCAGCCGGGACATCACTAACTATGGCTACACCTTC
many	-	TRBV12-3/TRBV12-4	TRBJ1-4	CASSLLREKLFF	TGTGCCAGCAGCCTTTTGAGGGAAAAACTGTTTTTT
few	-	TRBV6-6	TRBJ2-4	CASSYTRQNIQYF	TGTGCCAGCAGTTACACTAGACAAAACATTCAGTACTTC
-	TRBD1	TRBV7-9	TRBJ1-1	CASSPEQGETNTEAFF	TGTGCCAGCAGCCCAGAACAGGGGGAAACGAACACTGAAGCTTTCTTT
many	-	TRBV5-1	TRBJ2-5	CASSRQLQETQYF	TGTGCCAGCAGCCGACAGTTACAAGAGACCCAGTACTTC
-	-	TRBV12-3/TRBV12-4	TRBJ1-1	CASTSRQKAFF	TGTGCCAGCACCTCCCGGCAGAAAGCTTTCTTT
-	-	TRBV7-2	TRBJ2-7	CASSFLGAGTYEQYF	TGTGCCAGCAGCTTTTTAGGGGCAGGGACCTACGAGCAGTACTTC
few	-	TRBV27	TRBJ2-1	CASTLQGPEDEQFF	TGTGCCAGCACCCTACAGGGACCGGAGGATGAGCAGTTCTTC